The 2 T cell receptor beta chains below come from one sample, sequenced in a study of molecular identifiers for immune sequencing clone quantification. TCRdb ran MiXCR on the PCR reads and lists one entry per CDR3 protein. The repertoire holds 85,000 to 90,000 distinct CDR3 sequences, around a quarter seen once, with about 0.8% in the top ten. Sequenced input: naive CD8+ T cells from blood, with Jurkat cell RNA spiked in. The subset: FACS-sorted CD8+CD4-CCR7+CD45RA+ naive T cells. These receptors were collected from a human donor in good health. Some libraries in this study had Jurkat cell RNA spiked in.

In this sample, this clonotype turned up a few times. The V and J genes are TRBV7-9 and TRBJ2-7; no reliable D call. The CDR3 sequence is 15 residues long. V was trimmed by 2 bases and J by 3 bases, leaving 14 bases between them. Germline lookup yields CDR1 SEHNR and CDR2 FQNEAQ (reference sequence). The CDR3 loop reads CASSLTQRMNYEQYF. The CDR3 nucleotides read TGTGCCAGCAGCTTAACGCAGCGAATGAACTACGAGCAGTACTTC.

The CDR3 bases are TGTGCCAGCAGTAAGACCCCGCCCTACGAGCAGTACTTC. The encoded protein is CASSKTPPYEQYF. The chain carries TRBV27 and TRBJ2-7; unclear D gene. The V gene lost 5 bases and the J gene lost 2 bases, with 10 bases spanning the gap. The CDR3 covers 13 residues. Germline V gene lookup returns CDR1 MNHEY and CDR2 SMNVEV (reference sequence).